The sequence of this T cell receptor beta chain was determined in a study of technical replicates of blood from a few donors. CDR3 length: 16 amino acids. Germline values: CDR1 SQVTM, CDR2 ANQGSEA. V gave up 6 bases and J gave up 3 bases; unmatched junction bases: 14. Generated by immunoSEQ multiplex PCR, the TCRdb table keeps only in-frame clones and is missing some. The sample lists about 82,000 clones, under 95% occurring once. The source of this sequence is a human donor in good health. Sequencing input: T cells isolated from PBMCs. This sequence joins TRBV29-1 and TRBJ2-5, with 9 nucleotides matching TRBD1. The CDR3 DNA follows: TGCAGCGTAGAACCGGGACAGGGTTTTTGGGAAGAGACCCAGTACTTC. Its protein is CSVEPGQGFWEETQYF. Combining the CDR3 with reference TRBV29-1 and TRBJ2-5 gives the whole variable domain SAVISQKPSRDICQRGTSLTIQCQVDSQVTMMFWYRQQPGQSLTLIATANQGSEATYESGFVIDKFPISRPNLTFSTLTVSNMSPEDSSIYLCSVEPGQGFWEETQYFGPGTRLLVL.